The 32 T cell receptor beta chains given below trace back to one sample, sequenced in a study of T cell repertoires in cytomegalovirus infection (dated by TCRdb to about 2019). Their cognate antigens are unknown. Explained via the paper, the treatment or condition label denotes: in vitro stimulation with specific CMV peptide epitopes to enrich CMV-specific T cells. For sequencing, an Illumina HiSeq 1500 was employed. TCRdb applied fastp at Q25 and MiXCR to the public reads, then kept only in-frame beta chains. Entries are consolidated by CDR3 protein sequence, retaining the most common genes and DNA. The sample data list roughly 80,000 distinct CDR3 sequences, and 20% to 30% of these were observed just once. Jointly, the top ten make up roughly 50% of the sample. This sample comprised CD8+ T cells from cultured PBMCs, obtained from culture after CMV antigen stimulation. The origin of the receptors is a human donor in good health (CMV status not recorded). Some clones in this sample may be carry-over from other donors' samples.

This chain uses TRBV4-1 with TRBJ2-3, with TRBD2 identical over 11 bases. Trimming took 0 bases from V and 4 from J; bases not matched to a gene: 6. The CDR3 is 17 amino acids. Germline-derived CDR1 and CDR2 are MGHRA and YSYEKL. CDR3 nucleotide sequence: TGCGCCAGCAGCCAAGACGGATTAGCGGGAGGGGCAGATACGCAGTATTTT. Its protein is CASSQDGLAGGADTQYF.

Remarks on this clonotype: This may be a read error, as it is one base from a much larger clone. The chain couples TRBV7-9 to TRBJ1-3; no firm D call. Germline V gene lookup returns CDR1 SEHNR and CDR2 FQNEAQ (reference sequence). With 1 base removed from V and 0 bases from J, the gap between germline ends came to 4 bases. CDR3 size: 14 residues. The CDR3 loop reads CASSLGYSGNTIYF. For the CDR3, the DNA is TGTGCCAGCAGCTTAGGCTACTCTGGAAACACCATATATTTT.

V gene TRBV30 combines with J gene TRBJ2-1, with TRBD2 as a possible D gene (7 bases). Trimming took 2 bases from V and 9 from J, leaving 11 bases between them. The CDR3 covers 12 residues. Germline CDR1 reads GTSNPN; CDR2 reads SVGIG (reference sequence). The chain's CDR3 is CAWSRGAGEQFF. The DNA for the CDR3 is TGTGCCTGGAGTCGGGGGGCAGGTGAGCAGTTCTTC.

This clonotype was observed a few times. The CDR3 loop reads CASSPGNYNSPLHF. Here the CDR3 DNA reads TGCGCCAGCTCCCCGGGGAATTATAATTCACCCCTCCACTTT. The chain uses TRBV4-1 and TRBJ1-6; no clear D. The CDR3 has 14 amino acids. Germline-derived CDR1 and CDR2 are MGHRA and YSYEKL. Between the trimmed V and J ends, which lost 8 bases and 4 bases, there was a span of 12 bases.

J is TRBJ2-7 and V is TRBV5-4; perhaps TRBD1 as D (6 bases). The CDR3 covers 15 residues. The V gene lost 0 bases and the J gene lost 5 bases, with 15 bases spanning the gap. Per the germline V gene, CDR1 is SGHNT and CDR2 is YYREEE (reference sequence). The CDR3 nucleotides read TGTGCCAGCAGCTTGGTCGGGACATCCAACCACGAGCAGTACTTC. This sequence encodes CASSLVGTSNHEQYF.

The CDR3 DNA sequence: TGCAGCGTTTCTCGGTCCTATGGCTACACCTTC. It codes for CSVSRSYGYTF. The chain is built from TRBV29-1 and TRBJ1-2; no firm D call. Germline V gene sequence: CDR1 SQVTM, CDR2 ANQGSEA. Trimming cost V 5 bases and J 4 bases, with 8 bases left between them. This CDR3 contains 11 residues.

The rearrangement joins TRBV2 to TRBJ2-7, with 9 positions matching TRBD1. The length of the CDR3 is 15 residues. In germline, CDR1 is SNHLY, CDR2 FYNNEI. With V trimmed by 6 bases and J by 5 bases, 11 bases remained unmatched. The CDR3 is CASSPPGTGIHEQYF. CDR3 DNA: TGTGCCAGCAGCCCACCCGGGACAGGGATACACGAGCAGTACTTC.

This clonotype came up many times. V and J are TRBV19 and TRBJ1-2; D is ambiguous. Per the germline V gene, CDR1 is LNHDA and CDR2 is SQIVND (reference sequence). V was clipped by 5 bases and J by 2 bases, with 15 bases between them. The CDR3 totals 15 residues. The CDR3 loop is CASSSSSPSNYGYTF. The CDR3 DNA reads as TGTGCCAGTAGTTCTAGCTCTCCATCCAACTATGGCTACACCTTC.

This clonotype was seen repeatedly, ten times or more. The chain combines TRBV7-9 with TRBJ2-7, with D maybe TRBD2 (5 bases). Trimming left V 0 bases short and J 4 bases short, with 19 bases between. CDR1 and CDR2 from the germline V gene are SEHNR and FQNEAQ (reference sequence). The CDR3 runs to 17 residues. CDR3 in DNA: TGTGCCAGCAGCTTAGCCGCTAGACTATCTCGCGGGTACGAGCAGTACTTC. This translates into CASSLAARLSRGYEQYF.

This chain connects TRBV6-6 to TRBJ1-4; D is uncertain. V was shortened by 0 bases and J by 6 bases, with 5 bases between the two germline ends. CDR1 and CDR2 (germline): MNHNY, SVGAGI (reference sequence). This CDR3 has 13 amino acids. The chain's CDR3 is CASSYSTYEKLFF. CDR3 DNA sequence: TGTGCCAGCAGTTACTCAACGTATGAAAAACTGTTTTTT.

There are many counts of this clonotype. V is TRBV5-4 and J is TRBJ2-3; D uncertain. This CDR3 is 14 amino acids long. V shed 0 bases and J shed 4 bases, with 9 bases lying between them. The germline CDR1 and CDR2 sequences are SGHNT and YYREEE (reference sequence). CDR3 sequence: CASSLEMGADTQYF. CDR3 DNA: TGTGCCAGCAGCTTGGAGATGGGTGCAGATACGCAGTATTTT. Full variable domain (missing parts from reference TRBV5-4 and TRBJ2-3): ETGVTQSPTHLIKTRGQQVTLRCSSQSGHNTVSWYQQALGQGPQFIFQYYREEENGRGNFPPRFSGLQFPNYSSELNVNALELDDSALYLCASSLEMGADTQYFGPGTRLTVL.

The rearrangement joins TRBV30 to TRBJ2-4; TRBD1 or TRBD2 may be the D gene (5 bases each). The CDR3 sequence is 13 residues long. Looked up from germline, CDR1 is GTSNPN and CDR2 is SVGIG (reference sequence). V lost 5 bases and J lost 0, with 8 bases in between. For the CDR3, the DNA is TGTGCCTGGGGGACGTTAGCCAAAAACATTCAGTACTTC. Protein: CAWGTLAKNIQYF.

Only a few counts were recorded for this clonotype. The chain uses TRBV6-5 and TRBJ2-7; 8 bases match TRBD1. V lost 7 bases, J lost 6 bases, and 11 bases stayed unmatched. Germline-derived CDR1 and CDR2 are MNHEY and SVGAGI. The CDR3 contains 14 residues. The DNA of the CDR3 is TGTGCCAGCAAAAATCCAGGGGGCCGTGGCGAGCAGTACTTC. This translates into CASKNPGGRGEQYF.

This chain joins TRBV20-1 and TRBJ2-7, with TRBD2 identical over 7 bases. The junction had 4 bases not matched to a gene; V was cut back by 0 bases and J by 2 bases. The CDR3 is 14 residues long. In germline, CDR1 is DFQATT, CDR2 SNEGSKA (reference sequence). CDR3 nucleotides: TGCAGTGCTAGAGACGGGAGGAGCGCCTACGAGCAGTACTTC. This encodes CSARDGRSAYEQYF.

As to this clonotype: A read error may explain this, as a much larger clone is one base away. V is TRBV19 and J is TRBJ2-3, with a possible D match to TRBD1 (5 bases). Germline V gene sequence: CDR1 LNHDA, CDR2 SQIVND (reference sequence). V lost 7 bases and J lost 1, with 15 bases in between. The CDR3 has 15 residues. The CDR3 bases are TGTGCCAGTATTATTTCGCAGGGTGGCACAGATACGCAGTATTTT. Its protein is CASIISQGGTDTQYF.

The chain has TRBV7-6 and TRBJ2-3; D gene uncertain. V lost 5 bases and J lost 1, with 13 bases in between. Germline V gene lookup returns CDR1 SGHVS and CDR2 FNYEAQ. The CDR3 is made up of 15 amino acids. CDR3 residues: CASSGSVVGTDTQYF. CDR3 in DNA: TGTGCCAGCAGCGGATCAGTAGTAGGCACAGATACGCAGTATTTT.

The chain combines TRBV4-3 with TRBJ2-7, with D perhaps matching TRBD2 (5 bases). Trimming took 4 bases from V and 6 from J, leaving 16 bases between them. The CDR3 extends over 14 amino acids. The germline CDR1 and CDR2 sequences are LGHNA and YSLEER. The CDR3 region has the DNA TGCGCCAGCAGCCCGTCGTTGGAGGTCCGCGAGCAGTACTTC. Residues: CASSPSLEVREQYF.

This chain links TRBV12-3 or TRBV12-4 with TRBJ1-2; D ambiguous. The CDR3 spans 16 residues. The ends were cut back, 3 bases at V and 6 bases at J, with 20 bases in the middle. The CDR3 sequence: CASSFIVGLGGNGYTF. The DNA of the CDR3 is TGTGCCAGCAGTTTTATTGTGGGGTTAGGCGGGAATGGCTACACCTTC.

In its sample, this clonotype is medium-sized. V is TRBV12-3 or TRBV12-4 and J is TRBJ1-1; D remains ambiguous. The CDR3 is made up of 13 amino acids. Trimming took off 6 bases at V and 4 bases at J, with 12 bases between the two ends. The CDR3 sequence is CASSSGPATEAFF. CDR3 DNA sequence: TGTGCCAGCAGCTCTGGACCGGCCACTGAAGCTTTCTTT.

The V call is TRBV4-3, the J call TRBJ1-6; D is uncertain. CDR3 length equals 16 residues. V shed 1 base and J shed 7 bases, with 14 bases lying between them. Germline V gene lookup returns CDR1 LGHNA and CDR2 YSLEER. CDR3 in DNA: TGCGCCAGCAGCCAAGGGGCCCGGGTCTCCAATTCACCCCTCCACTTT. Translating it yields CASSQGARVSNSPLHF.

Regarding this clonotype: One end of the junction varies from germline; a read error may be responsible. The V and J genes are TRBV20-1 and TRBJ2-3; 7 nucleotides match TRBD2. The V gene's germline CDR1 is DFQATT and CDR2 SNEGSKA (reference sequence). The CDR3 is 15 amino acids. DNA of the CDR3: TGCAGTGCTAGAGATCGCGGGGGTAACACAGAGACGCAGTATTTT. Translation gives CSARDRGGNTETQYF.

This clonotype was observed a few times. The gene calls are TRBV7-9 and TRBJ2-2, with D perhaps matching TRBD1 or TRBD2 (5 bases each). Germline CDR1 SEHNR, CDR2 FQNEAQ (reference sequence). The V gene lost 5 bases and the J gene lost 5 bases, with 15 bases spanning the gap. The CDR3 contains 15 residues. Here the CDR3 reads CASSPWTWGTGELFF. In DNA, the CDR3 is TGTGCCAGCAGCCCCTGGACCTGGGGGACCGGGGAGCTGTTTTTT.

The rearrangement links TRBV4-1 to TRBJ2-6; 9 bases are a match to TRBD1. Germline CDR1 and CDR2: MGHRA and YSYEKL. V lost 0 bases and J lost 3; bases outside the gene matches: 12. The CDR3 has 20 amino acids. In DNA form, the CDR3 reads TGCGCCAGCAGCCAAGATGCCACGGCACAGGGGGCTAGTGGGGCCAACGTCCTGACTTTC. Protein sequence: CASSQDATAQGASGANVLTF.

Many counts were recorded for this clonotype. The chain recombines TRBV7-9 with TRBJ1-2; 7 bases map to TRBD1. Germline CDR1 is SEHNR and CDR2 is FQNEAQ (reference sequence). V lost 1 base to trimming and J lost 4 bases; unmatched junction nucleotides: 6. CDR3 length: 15 residues. CDR3 amino acids: CASSLGTGGLYGYTF. The CDR3 DNA reads as TGTGCCAGCAGCTTAGGGACAGGAGGACTCTATGGCTACACCTTC.

At least ten counts were recorded for this clonotype. V gene TRBV27 combines with J gene TRBJ2-6, with D unclear. Germline V gene lookup returns CDR1 MNHEY and CDR2 SMNVEV (reference sequence). V lost 4 bases and J 0 bases, leaving 1 base between the germline ends. This CDR3 spans 13 amino acids. Written as DNA, the CDR3 is TGTGCCAGCAGTTACTCTGGGGCCAACGTCCTGACTTTC. Protein: CASSYSGANVLTF.

This clonotype came up a few times. The rearrangement joins TRBV11-2 to TRBJ2-5; 12 nucleotides match TRBD1. This CDR3 is built from 16 residues. V dropped 4 bases and J dropped 5; count of bases not matched to a gene: 8. Germline CDR1 reads SGHAT; CDR2 reads FQNNGV. CDR3: CASSSRGTGGEETQYF. CDR3 nucleotide sequence: TGTGCCAGCAGCTCCCGAGGGACAGGGGGCGAGGAGACCCAGTACTTC.

The chain carries TRBV12-3 or TRBV12-4 and TRBJ2-5; 8 bases are shared with TRBD1. After removal of 2 bases from V and 5 bases from J, the junction contained 4 bases not matched to a gene. The CDR3 totals 14 residues. CDR3 in amino acids: CASSLKTGGETQYF. The DNA for the CDR3 is TGTGCCAGCAGTTTAAAAACAGGGGGGGAGACCCAGTACTTC.

This clonotype was recorded at least ten times. V and J are TRBV7-2 and TRBJ2-7; maybe TRBD1 (5 bases). Germline V CDR1 and CDR2: SGHTA, FQGNSA. The CDR3 length is 14 residues. V gave up 4 bases and J gave up 2 bases, with 12 bases separating them. The CDR3 region has the DNA TGTGCCAGCAGCTACGGGCAGGGAACCTACGAGCAGTACTTC. This codes for CASSYGQGTYEQYF.

This clonotype was picked up one time. This rearrangement joins TRBV10-2 to TRBJ2-7, with D uncertain. This CDR3 is 13 amino acids long. CDR1 WSHSY and CDR2 SAAADI come from the germline V gene. Trimming removed 4 bases at V and 0 bases at J, with 7 bases between. Written as DNA, the CDR3 is TGCGCCAGCAGTGTTGGCCCCTCCTACGAGCAGTACTTC. Protein sequence: CASSVGPSYEQYF.

This clonotype was picked up many times. This chain connects TRBV6-1 to TRBJ2-3; 7 bases line up with TRBD2. CDR1 and CDR2 from the germline V gene are MNHNS and SASEGT. This CDR3 comprises 17 residues. J was trimmed by 2 bases and V by 0 bases; bases with no gene match: 8. The CDR3 spells CASSEAPGLMNTDTQYF. The CDR3 DNA follows: TGTGCCAGCAGTGAAGCCCCGGGACTAATGAACACAGATACGCAGTATTTT.

The sample holds a few counts of this clonotype. Mismatch with germline at one junction end may stem from a read error. This chain uses TRBV7-9 with TRBJ2-1, with D perhaps matching TRBD1 (5 bases). The CDR3 loop spans 15 amino acids. CDR1 is SEHNR and CDR2 is FQNEAQ in the germline V gene (reference sequence). CDR3 in amino acids: CTSSLDQGYYNEQFF. CDR3 bases: TGTACCAGCAGCTTAGATCAGGGATACTACAATGAGCAGTTCTTC.

The sample holds many counts of this clonotype. The V call is TRBV19, the J call TRBJ2-1; D possibly uses TRBD1 or TRBD2 (5 bases each). CDR3 length: 13 amino acids. Germline V lookup: CDR1 LNHDA, CDR2 SQIVND (reference sequence). The V gene lost 3 bases and the J gene lost 9 bases, with 12 bases spanning the gap. In DNA form, the CDR3 reads TGTGCCAGTAGTATCCTCACCGGGGCTGAGCAGTTCTTC. Translated: CASSILTGAEQFF.